The 20 T cell receptor beta chains given below trace back to one sample, sequenced in a study of shared clonotypes between healthy human individuals. Method: immunoSEQ multiplex PCR; TCRdb's copy keeps in-frame clones and lacks some. The sample lists approximately 640,000 clones, about three quarters occurring once. Sequenced sample: memory CD4+ T cells sorted from blood. Noted subset: CD45RA-negative fraction. The source is a woman in her thirties in good health.

The J gene is TRBJ1-6, the V gene TRBV30; D uncertain. The CDR3 sequence is 14 residues long. CDR1 GTSNPN and CDR2 SVGIG come from the germline V gene (reference sequence). Trimming pared 0 bases from V and 6 bases from J, leaving 9 bases between. The CDR3 DNA is TGTGCCTGGAGTGTTCAGATGATTAATTCACCCCTCCACTTT. Translation gives CAWSVQMINSPLHF.

The genes are TRBV19 and TRBJ2-3; D is uncertain. Deletions cut 7 bases from V and 2 bases from J, with 10 bases between. This CDR3 is built from 13 residues. Per germline, CDR1 LNHDA and CDR2 SQIVND (reference sequence). The CDR3 DNA is TGTGCCAGTAAGGCCAGCGACACAGATACGCAGTATTTT. It specifies CASKASDTDTQYF. Full variable domain (missing parts from reference TRBV19 and TRBJ2-3): DGGITQSPKYLFRKEGQNVTLSCEQNLNHDAMYWYRQDPGQGLRLIYYSQIVNDFQKGDIAEGYSVSREKKESFPLTVTSAQKNPTAFYLCASKASDTDTQYFGPGTRLTVL.

The chain uses TRBV14 and TRBJ2-3, with D maybe TRBD2 (5 bases). Trimming took off 8 bases at V and 2 bases at J, with 8 bases between the two ends. This CDR3 has 12 amino acids. CDR1 SGHDN and CDR2 FVKESK come from the germline V gene. The CDR3 reads CASQADTDTQYF. The CDR3 DNA is TGTGCCAGCCAAGCGGACACAGATACGCAGTATTTT.

J is TRBJ2-1 and V is TRBV5-1; 10 nucleotides match TRBD2. CDR3 size: 17 residues. Losses at the gene ends were 2 bases for V and 1 base for J; bases not matched to a gene: 6. Germline V gene data show CDR1 as SGHRS and CDR2 as YFSETQ. The CDR3 protein is CASSFWASGSSYNEQFF. CDR3 DNA: TGCGCCAGCAGCTTCTGGGCTAGCGGGAGTTCCTACAATGAGCAGTTCTTC.

The chain recombines TRBV5-5 with TRBJ2-7; TRBD2 might be the D (6 bases). Deletions cut 2 bases from V and 3 bases from J, with 12 bases between. In germline, CDR1 is SGHKS, CDR2 YYEKEE (reference sequence). The CDR3 consists of 14 residues. The CDR3 is CASSFGGMNYEQYF. CDR3 bases: TGTGCCAGCAGCTTCGGAGGGATGAACTACGAGCAGTACTTC.

V is TRBV20-1 and J is TRBJ2-4, with 8 bases identical to TRBD1. The length of the CDR3 is 11 residues. Germline trimming cut 5 bases from V and 12 bases from J; bases unmatched to any gene: 6. The germline CDR1 and CDR2 sequences are DFQATT and SNEGSKA (reference sequence). The chain's CDR3 is CSAGRTGTQYF. CDR3 bases: TGCAGTGCTGGTAGGACAGGGACTCAGTACTTC.

This sequence joins TRBV5-1 and TRBJ1-2; D ambiguous. This CDR3 spans 14 amino acids. Trimming left V 5 bases short and J 4 bases short, with 15 bases between. Germline CDR1 is SGHRS and CDR2 is YFSETQ. This CDR3 is CASRPDAEVYGYTF. CDR3 sequence (DNA): TGCGCCAGCAGACCCGACGCGGAGGTCTATGGCTACACCTTC.

This clone was detected a few times. The CDR3 is CASSSDRSSGYTDTQYF. Here the CDR3 DNA reads TGTGCCAGCAGTTCCGACCGTTCTAGCGGATACACAGATACGCAGTATTTT. V gene TRBV28 combines with J gene TRBJ2-3, with 7 positions matching TRBD2. The CDR3 extends over 17 amino acids. V lost 4 bases and J lost 2; bases outside the gene matches: 12. Germline V lookup: CDR1 MDHEN, CDR2 SYDVKM.

The gene calls are TRBV19 and TRBJ1-3, with D unresolved. The V gene lost 3 bases and the J gene lost 0 bases, with 9 bases spanning the gap. This CDR3 spans 15 amino acids. Per germline, CDR1 LNHDA and CDR2 SQIVND (reference sequence). CDR3 protein: CASSIGAVSGNTIYF. The CDR3 DNA sequence: TGTGCCAGTAGTATTGGTGCCGTCTCTGGAAACACCATATATTTT.

The rearrangement joins TRBV4-1 to TRBJ2-3; 9 nucleotides agree with TRBD1. This CDR3 is 16 amino acids long. CDR1 MGHRA and CDR2 YSYEKL come from the germline V gene. V shed 0 bases, J shed 3 bases, and the junction held 4 bases outside the gene matches. CDR3 bases: TGCGCCAGCAGCCAAGAACAGGGGGCCGGTACAGATACGCAGTATTTT. This gives the protein CASSQEQGAGTDTQYF.

The chain uses TRBV28 and TRBJ2-7; TRBD1 matches 9 bases. J lost 1 base, V lost 4 bases, and 14 bases had no gene match. The CDR3 is 18 amino acids. CDR1 is MDHEN, CDR2 SYDVKM, per germline. The CDR3 DNA reads TGTGCCAGCAGTTGGCCTCCCGGGACAGGGCTGAGTTCCTACGAGCAGTACTTC. It codes for CASSWPPGTGLSSYEQYF. The variable domain in full, completed from reference TRBV28 and TRBJ2-7, reads DVKVTQSSRYLVKRTGEKVFLECVQDMDHENMFWYRQDPGLGLRLIYFSYDVKMKEKGDIPEGYSVSREKKERFSLILESASTNQTSMYLCASSWPPGTGLSSYEQYFGPGTRLTVT.

As to this clone: Different DNA sequences within this sample yield the same CDR3. The chain is built from TRBV5-6 and TRBJ2-1; TRBD2 matches at 11 bases. V gave up 0 bases and J gave up 4 bases; unmatched junction bases: 0. The CDR3 loop spans 15 amino acids. Germline CDR1 SGHDT, CDR2 YYEEEE. The CDR3: CASSLGLAGYNEQFF. Here the CDR3 DNA reads TGTGCCAGCAGCTTGGGACTAGCGGGATACAATGAGCAGTTCTTC.

This clone appeared many times. The V and J genes are TRBV6-1 and TRBJ1-2; D ambiguous. Trimming shortened V by 0 bases and J by 6 bases, and 8 bases separated the two germline ends. Germline CDR1 and CDR2: MNHNS and SASEGT. The CDR3 consists of 13 residues. CDR3: CASSEAGGNGYTF. The CDR3 coding sequence is TGTGCCAGCAGTGAAGCGGGAGGTAATGGCTACACCTTC.

The genes are TRBV6-1 and TRBJ1-5; possibly TRBD1 for D (5 bases). The CDR3 totals 14 residues. V was shortened by 3 bases and J by 0 bases, with 6 bases between the two germline ends. Germline CDR1 and CDR2: MNHNS and SASEGT. CDR3 DNA: TGTGCCAGCAGTGAGACAGCTAGCAATCAGCCCCAGCATTTT. Translation gives CASSETASNQPQHF.

This clone was recorded only once. The chain links TRBV6-4 to TRBJ2-1; D is ambiguous. The CDR3 contains 15 residues. In germline, CDR1 is MRHNA, CDR2 SNTAGT. The V end was cut by 0 bases, the J end by 1 base, with 7 bases between. The CDR3 sequence is CASSDSRKSYNEQFF. DNA of the CDR3: TGTGCCAGCAGTGACTCGAGGAAGTCCTACAATGAGCAGTTCTTC.

CDR3 bases: TGCGCCAGCAGCCCTCTGAAGGGGAACACCGGGGAGCTGTTTTTT. Amino acid sequence: CASSPLKGNTGELFF. The rearrangement links TRBV5-1 to TRBJ2-2; D remains ambiguous. The length of the CDR3 is 15 residues. The ends were cut back, 4 bases at V and 1 base at J, with 11 bases in the middle. Germline lookup yields CDR1 SGHRS and CDR2 YFSETQ.

The J gene is TRBJ2-3, the V gene TRBV25-1; D is uncertain. Germline CDR1 reads MGHDK; CDR2 reads SYGVNS. V lost 4 bases to trimming and J lost 4 bases, with 3 bases between them. This CDR3 region has 11 residues. Here the CDR3 DNA reads TGTGCCAGCAGTGCTTCAGATACGCAGTATTTT. Protein sequence: CASSASDTQYF.

The chain carries TRBV7-2 and TRBJ2-1; D is unclear. Germline V lookup: CDR1 SGHTA, CDR2 FQGNSA. V was shortened by 2 bases and J by 9 bases, with 17 bases between the two germline ends. The CDR3 length is 15 residues. The CDR3 coding sequence is TGTGCCAGCAGCTTAAGAGGTGGTGTAGTTCCTGAGCAGTTCTTC. Protein product: CASSLRGGVVPEQFF. Full variable domain (rest looked up from reference TRBV7-2 and TRBJ2-1): GAGVSQSPSNKVTEKGKDVELRCDPISGHTALYWYRQSLGQGLEFLIYFQGNSAPDKSGLPSDRFSAERTGGSVSTLTIQRTQQEDSAVYLCASSLRGGVVPEQFFGPGTRLTVL.

This clone appeared once. The rearrangement links TRBV27 to TRBJ2-3, with TRBD2 matching over 9 bases. In germline, CDR1 is MNHEY, CDR2 SMNVEV (reference sequence). V was clipped by 5 bases and J by 2 bases; unmatched bases: 8. The CDR3 totals 16 residues. CDR3 protein: CASSPRVAGDTDTQYF. DNA of the CDR3: TGTGCCAGCAGTCCCAGGGTAGCGGGGGACACAGATACGCAGTATTTT.

This clone has just a few counts. This sequence joins TRBV2 and TRBJ2-5; 7 nucleotides align to TRBD1. The germline V gene has CDR1 SNHLY and CDR2 FYNNEI. This CDR3 has 15 residues. Unmatched junction bases numbered 8, after V lost 6 bases and J lost 1 base. The CDR3 sequence is CASSAQGQRQETQYF. CDR3 bases: TGTGCCAGCAGCGCTCAGGGACAGCGCCAAGAGACCCAGTACTTC.